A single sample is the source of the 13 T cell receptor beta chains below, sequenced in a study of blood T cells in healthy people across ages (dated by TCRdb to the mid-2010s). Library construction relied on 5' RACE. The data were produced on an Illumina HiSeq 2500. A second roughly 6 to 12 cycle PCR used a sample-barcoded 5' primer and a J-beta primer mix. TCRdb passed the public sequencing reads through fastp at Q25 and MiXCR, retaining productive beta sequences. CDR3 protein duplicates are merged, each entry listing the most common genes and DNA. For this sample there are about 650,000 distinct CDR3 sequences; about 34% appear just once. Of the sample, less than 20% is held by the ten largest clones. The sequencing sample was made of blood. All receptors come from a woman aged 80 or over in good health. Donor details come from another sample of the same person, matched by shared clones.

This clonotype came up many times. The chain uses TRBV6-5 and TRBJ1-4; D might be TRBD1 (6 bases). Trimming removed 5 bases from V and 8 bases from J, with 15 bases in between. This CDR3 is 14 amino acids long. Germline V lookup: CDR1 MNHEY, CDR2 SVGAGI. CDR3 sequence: CASSADWDIEKLFF. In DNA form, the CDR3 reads TGTGCCAGCAGTGCTGACTGGGACATAGAAAAACTGTTTTTT.

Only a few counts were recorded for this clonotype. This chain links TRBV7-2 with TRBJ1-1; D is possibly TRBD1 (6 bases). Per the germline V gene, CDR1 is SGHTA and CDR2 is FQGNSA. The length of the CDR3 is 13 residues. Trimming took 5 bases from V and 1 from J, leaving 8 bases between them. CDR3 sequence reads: CASSGQRNTEAFF. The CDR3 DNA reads TGTGCCAGCAGCGGACAGAGGAACACTGAAGCTTTCTTT.

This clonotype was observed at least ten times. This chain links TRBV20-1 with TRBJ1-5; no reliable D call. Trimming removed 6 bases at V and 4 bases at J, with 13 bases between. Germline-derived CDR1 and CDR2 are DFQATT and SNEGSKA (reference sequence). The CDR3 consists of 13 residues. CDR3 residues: CSAGGIENQPQHF. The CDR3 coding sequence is TGCAGTGCCGGCGGTATTGAGAATCAGCCCCAGCATTTT.

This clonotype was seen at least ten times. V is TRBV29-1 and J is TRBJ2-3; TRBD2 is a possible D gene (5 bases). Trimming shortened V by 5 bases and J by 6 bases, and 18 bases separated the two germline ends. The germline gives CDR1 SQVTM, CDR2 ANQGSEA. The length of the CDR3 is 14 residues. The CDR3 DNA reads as TGCAGCGTTAGAGTGGACCGACTACCGGATACGCAGTATTTT. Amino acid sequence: CSVRVDRLPDTQYF.

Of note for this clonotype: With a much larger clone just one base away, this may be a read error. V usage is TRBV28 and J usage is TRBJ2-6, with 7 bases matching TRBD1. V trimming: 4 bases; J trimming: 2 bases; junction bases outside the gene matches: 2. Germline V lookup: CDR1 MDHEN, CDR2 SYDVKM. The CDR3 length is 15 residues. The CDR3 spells CASSSQGTGANVLTF. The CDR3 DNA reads TGTGCCAGCAGTTCACAGGGGACTGGGGCCAACGTCCTGACTTTC.

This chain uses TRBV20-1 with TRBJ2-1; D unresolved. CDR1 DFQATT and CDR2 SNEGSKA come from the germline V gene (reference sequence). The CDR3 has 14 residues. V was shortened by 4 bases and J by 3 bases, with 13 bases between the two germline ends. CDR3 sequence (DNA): TGCAGTGCTAATGGACCCCGTCACTACAATGAGCAGTTCTTC. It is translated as CSANGPRHYNEQFF.

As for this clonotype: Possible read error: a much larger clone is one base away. CDR3 in DNA: TGTGCCAGCAGGAAGAACACCGGGGAGCTGTTTTTT. Its translation: CASRKNTGELFF. The chain has TRBV6-1 and TRBJ2-2; D is unresolved. Germline CDR1 reads MNHNS; CDR2 reads SASEGT. V shed 6 bases and J shed 1 base, with 3 bases lying between them. The CDR3 runs to 12 residues.

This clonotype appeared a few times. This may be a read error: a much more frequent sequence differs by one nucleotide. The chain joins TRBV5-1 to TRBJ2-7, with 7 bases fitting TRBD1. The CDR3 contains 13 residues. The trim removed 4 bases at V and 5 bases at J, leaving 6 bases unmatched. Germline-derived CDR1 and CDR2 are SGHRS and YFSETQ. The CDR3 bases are TGCGCCAGCAGCCGACAGGGCAGCAACGAGCAGTACTTC. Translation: CASSRQGSNEQYF.

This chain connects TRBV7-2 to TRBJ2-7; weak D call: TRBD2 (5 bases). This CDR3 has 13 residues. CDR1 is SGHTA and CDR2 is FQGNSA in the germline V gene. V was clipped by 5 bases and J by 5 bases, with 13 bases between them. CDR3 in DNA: TGTGCCAGCAGCGCGCGGGTATATGACGAGCAGTACTTC. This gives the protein CASSARVYDEQYF.

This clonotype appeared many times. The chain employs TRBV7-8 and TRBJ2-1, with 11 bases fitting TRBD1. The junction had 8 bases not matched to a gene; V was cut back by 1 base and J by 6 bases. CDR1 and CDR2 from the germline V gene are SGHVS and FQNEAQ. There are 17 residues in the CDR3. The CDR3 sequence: CASSLVGRTGGLNEQFF. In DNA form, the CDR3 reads TGTGCCAGCAGCTTAGTGGGTCGGACAGGGGGCCTCAATGAGCAGTTCTTC.

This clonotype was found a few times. The CDR3 DNA reads TGTGCCAGCACCCGGGACATCCCAGGGAACACTGAAGCTTTCTTT. It encodes CASTRDIPGNTEAFF. The chain is built from TRBV6-5 and TRBJ1-1; maybe TRBD1 (6 bases). Germline V gene data show CDR1 as MNHEY and CDR2 as SVGAGI. CDR3 length: 15 residues. Trimming removed 7 bases at V and 1 base at J, with 16 bases between.

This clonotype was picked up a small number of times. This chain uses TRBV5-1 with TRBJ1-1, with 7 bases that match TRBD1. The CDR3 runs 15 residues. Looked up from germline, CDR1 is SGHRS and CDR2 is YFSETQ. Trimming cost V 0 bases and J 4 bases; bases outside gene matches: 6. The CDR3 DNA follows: TGCGCCAGCAGCTTGGACAGGGGAGGGACCACTGAAGCTTTCTTT. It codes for CASSLDRGGTTEAFF.

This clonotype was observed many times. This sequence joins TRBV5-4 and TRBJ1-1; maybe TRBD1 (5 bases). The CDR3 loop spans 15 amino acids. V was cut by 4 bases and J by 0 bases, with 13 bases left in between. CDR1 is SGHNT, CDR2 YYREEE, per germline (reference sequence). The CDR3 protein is CASSLIGGMNTEAFF. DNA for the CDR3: TGTGCCAGCAGCCTCATTGGGGGGATGAACACTGAAGCTTTCTTT.